The 18 T cell receptor beta chains in this list originate from one sample, sequenced in a study of OX40 agonist ivuxolimab in advanced cancers. Assay used: immunoSEQ multiplex PCR; TCRdb lists only in-frame clones, some missing. The sample has around 80,000 clones, roughly 86% seen once; the top ten hold under 3%. This specimen consisted of CD4+ or CD8+ T cells sorted from blood, obtained in a trial of the OX40 agonist ivuxolimab. All receptors derive from an adult with an advanced solid tumor such as melanoma, head and neck, liver or kidney cancer.

CDR3 protein: CASSLQAYTGELFF. CDR3 nucleotide sequence: TGTGCCAGCAGCTTACAGGCGTACACCGGGGAGCTGTTTTTT. The chain links TRBV7-2 to TRBJ2-2; D is uncertain. V lost 2 bases and J 3 bases, leaving 7 bases between the germline ends. Germline loops: CDR1 SGHTA, CDR2 FQGNSA. The CDR3 loop spans 14 amino acids. Variable domain in full (rest from reference TRBV7-2 and TRBJ2-2): GAGVSQSPSNKVTEKGKDVELRCDPISGHTALYWYRQSLGQGLEFLIYFQGNSAPDKSGLPSDRFSAERTGGSVSTLTIQRTQQEDSAVYLCASSLQAYTGELFFGEGSRLTVL.

In its sample, this clone was seen once. The CDR3 DNA is TGTGCCAGCAGTCCAGATGGGACCCGCTATGGCTACACCTTC. Translating gives CASSPDGTRYGYTF. This rearrangement joins TRBV6-6 to TRBJ1-2; D is perhaps TRBD1 (5 bases). The germline gives CDR1 MNHNY, CDR2 SVGAGI (reference sequence). The V end lost 5 bases, the J end lost 4 bases, and 14 bases lay between the germline ends. CDR3 length equals 14 residues.

The chain employs TRBV6-6 and TRBJ1-2; 10 bases map to TRBD1. V gave up 6 bases and J gave up 6 bases; unmatched junction bases: 7. The germline CDR1 and CDR2 sequences are MNHNY and SVGAGI (reference sequence). The CDR3 runs to 14 residues. CDR3 protein: CASSLDRGRNGYTF. The DNA for the CDR3 is TGTGCCAGCAGCCTCGACAGGGGGCGAAATGGCTACACCTTC.

The V gene is TRBV29-1, the J gene TRBJ1-3; unclear D gene. The germline V gene encodes CDR1 SQVTM and CDR2 ANQGSEA. Trimming pared 5 bases from V and 0 bases from J, leaving 8 bases between. The length of the CDR3 is 13 residues. The CDR3 bases are TGCAGCGTTTGGTCAAACTCTGGAAACACCATATATTTT. It codes for CSVWSNSGNTIYF.

The V call is TRBV6-6, the J call TRBJ2-6; no clear D. The germline V gene encodes CDR1 MNHNY and CDR2 SVGAGI (reference sequence). Trimming shortened V by 4 bases and J by 0 bases, and 4 bases separated the two germline ends. The CDR3 contains 14 residues. The CDR3 DNA is TGTGCCAGCAGTTTAAGCTCTGGGGCCAACGTCCTGACTTTC. As protein: CASSLSSGANVLTF.

This chain joins TRBV5-4 and TRBJ1-1; D remains unclear. V was cut by 2 bases and J by 2 bases, with 7 bases left in between. The CDR3 extends over 13 amino acids. CDR1 SGHNT and CDR2 YYREEE come from the germline V gene (reference sequence). CDR3: CASSFRKNTEAFF. The CDR3 DNA reads TGTGCCAGCAGCTTTAGGAAAAACACTGAAGCTTTCTTT.

The chain has TRBV6-5 and TRBJ2-5; D unresolved. Germline loops: CDR1 MNHEY, CDR2 SVGAGI. Deletions cut 7 bases from V and 1 base from J, with 4 bases between. This CDR3 has 11 amino acids. In DNA form, the CDR3 reads TGTGCCAGCAACACCCAAGAGACCCAGTACTTC. It codes for CASNTQETQYF.

The chain has TRBV6-1 and TRBJ1-6, with D possibly being TRBD1 (5 bases). The V gene lost 1 base and the J gene lost 7 bases, with 11 bases spanning the gap. This CDR3 has 15 residues. CDR1 MNHNS and CDR2 SASEGT come from the germline V gene. CDR3 residues: CASSEGARGNSPLHF. CDR3 nucleotide sequence: TGTGCCAGCAGTGAAGGGGCGAGGGGAAATTCACCCCTCCACTTT.

The chain employs TRBV9 and TRBJ1-4; the D is unclear. The germline V gene has CDR1 SGDLS and CDR2 YYNGEE. The CDR3 is 13 residues long. V was clipped by 3 bases and J by 7 bases, with 10 bases between them. CDR3 amino acids: CASSEERGEKLFF. CDR3 in DNA: TGTGCCAGCAGCGAGGAACGGGGTGAAAAACTGTTTTTT.

This rearrangement joins TRBV5-1 to TRBJ1-1, with TRBD1 matching 9 bases. V gave up 5 bases and J gave up 4 bases; unmatched junction bases: 3. Germline CDR1 reads SGHRS; CDR2 reads YFSETQ. This CDR3 region has 13 residues. The DNA of the CDR3 is TGCGCCAGCAGTTTGACAGGGGGCACTGAAGCTTTCTTT. The encoded protein is CASSLTGGTEAFF.

The V gene is TRBV5-6, the J gene TRBJ2-2, with unresolved D. The CDR3 loop spans 12 amino acids. Germline loops: CDR1 SGHDT, CDR2 YYEEEE. The germline V and J ends were trimmed by 2 bases and 8 bases, with 7 bases remaining between them. The CDR3 DNA follows: TGTGCCAGCAGCTTCGACTGGGGGGAGCTGTTTTTT. Protein sequence: CASSFDWGELFF.

CDR3 bases: TGTGCCAGCACCCCGACAGCCTACAATGAGCAGTTCTTC. Its protein is CASTPTAYNEQFF. The chain combines TRBV7-9 with TRBJ2-1; the D gene is possibly TRBD1 (5 bases). There are 13 residues in the CDR3. Germline-derived CDR1 and CDR2 are SEHNR and FQNEAQ (reference sequence). V dropped 7 bases and J dropped 2 bases, with 9 bases sitting between them.

The chain joins TRBV5-1 to TRBJ2-1; 7 nucleotides align to TRBD2. CDR3 length: 15 amino acids. V was pared by 4 bases and J by 1 base, with 5 bases of the junction left unmatched. Germline V gene data show CDR1 as SGHRS and CDR2 as YFSETQ. The CDR3 loop is CASSVRGVSYNEQFF. Written as DNA, the CDR3 is TGCGCCAGCAGCGTCCGGGGGGTGTCCTACAATGAGCAGTTCTTC.

The chain is built from TRBV28 and TRBJ2-5, with TRBD1 matching 7 bases. After removal of 6 bases from V and 5 bases from J, the junction contained 12 bases not matched to a gene. The germline V gene has CDR1 MDHEN and CDR2 SYDVKM. The CDR3 has 15 amino acids. The CDR3 DNA is TGTGCCAGCAGACCCACAGGGGTGGAACGGGAGACCCAGTACTTC. Its translation is CASRPTGVERETQYF. Filled out from reference TRBV28 and TRBJ2-5, the complete variable domain reads DVKVTQSSRYLVKRTGEKVFLECVQDMDHENMFWYRQDPGLGLRLIYFSYDVKMKEKGDIPEGYSVSREKKERFSLILESASTNQTSMYLCASRPTGVERETQYFGPGTRLLVL.

The V call is TRBV13, the J call TRBJ2-2; tentatively, D is TRBD1 (6 bases). Germline V gene lookup returns CDR1 PRHDT and CDR2 FYEKMQ (reference sequence). The CDR3 extends over 15 amino acids. Trimming pared 6 bases from V and 2 bases from J, leaving 13 bases between. CDR3 coding DNA: TGTGCCAGCAGAACTGGGACACCTAACACCGGGGAGCTGTTTTTT. Residues: CASRTGTPNTGELFF.

With regard to this clone: Because the CDR3 is missing its conserved closing phenylalanine or tryptophan, this is likely a read error. The chain uses TRBV19 and TRBJ1-1; D not resolved. Per germline, CDR1 LNHDA and CDR2 SQIVND (reference sequence). V lost 6 bases, J lost 3 bases, and 17 bases lay in between. The length of the CDR3 is 15 residues. Here the CDR3 reads CASSSRYPLDTEAFL. The CDR3 nucleotides are TGTGCCAGTAGCAGTCGTTACCCATTGGACACTGAAGCTTTCCTT.

This chain uses TRBV28 with TRBJ2-1, with 7 bases fitting TRBD2. Looked up from germline, CDR1 is MDHEN and CDR2 is SYDVKM. With V trimmed by 6 bases and J by 0 bases, 11 bases remained unmatched. This CDR3 spans 17 amino acids. The CDR3 reads CASSSLGGVSSYNEQFF. DNA for the CDR3: TGTGCCAGCAGCTCCCTTGGGGGGGTTAGCTCCTACAATGAGCAGTTCTTC.

The chain couples TRBV9 to TRBJ1-4; D gene ambiguous. CDR3 length equals 15 residues. Germline values: CDR1 SGDLS, CDR2 YYNGEE. Trimming stripped 2 bases from V and 7 bases from J, with 15 bases between. CDR3 nucleotides: TGTGCCAGCAGCGTTTCGACAAGCGCAGGTGAAAAACTGTTTTTT. Translating it yields CASSVSTSAGEKLFF.